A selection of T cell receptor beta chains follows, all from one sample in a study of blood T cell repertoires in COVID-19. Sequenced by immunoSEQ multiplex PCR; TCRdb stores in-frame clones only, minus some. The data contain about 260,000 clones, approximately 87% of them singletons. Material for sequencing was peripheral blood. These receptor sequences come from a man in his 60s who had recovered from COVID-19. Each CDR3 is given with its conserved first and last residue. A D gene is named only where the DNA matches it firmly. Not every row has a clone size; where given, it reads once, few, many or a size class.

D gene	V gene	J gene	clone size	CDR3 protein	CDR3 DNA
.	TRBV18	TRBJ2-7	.	CTSSQQDYEQYF	TGTACCAGCTCACAACAGGACTACGAGCAGTACTTC
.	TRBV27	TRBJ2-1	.	CASSPRSHNEQFF	TGTGCCAGTAGTCCTCGGTCCCACAATGAGCAGTTCTTC
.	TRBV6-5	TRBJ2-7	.	CASSYSTDIGTQYF	TGTGCCAGCAGTTACTCCACTGACATCGGAACGCAGTACTTC
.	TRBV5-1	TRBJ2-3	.	CASSFRGSTTDTQYF	TGCGCCAGCAGCTTCCGGGGTAGTACTACAGATACGCAGTATTTT
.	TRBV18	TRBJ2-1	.	CASSQSTGREFF	TGTGCCAGCTCGCAATCTACAGGGCGGGAGTTCTTC
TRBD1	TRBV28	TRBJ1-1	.	CASRGTGGSGNTEAFF	TGTGCCAGCAGGGGGACAGGGGGCTCAGGGAACACTGAAGCTTTCTTT
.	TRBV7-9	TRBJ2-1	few	CASSSTNHEQFF	TGTGCCAGCAGCTCTACTAACCATGAGCAGTTCTTC
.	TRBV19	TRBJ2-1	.	CASSDTSFDEQFF	TGTGCCAGTAGTGATACATCTTTCGATGAGCAGTTCTTC
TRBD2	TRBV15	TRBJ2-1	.	CATSRDGGGAGNEQFF	TGTGCCACCAGCAGAGATGGCGGGGGGGCGGGCAATGAGCAGTTCTTC
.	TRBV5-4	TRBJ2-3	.	CASSLVDTADTQYF	TGTGCCAGCAGCTTGGTTGATACAGCAGATACGCAGTATTTT
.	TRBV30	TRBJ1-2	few	CAWSGNYGYTF	TGTGCCTGGAGCGGGAACTATGGCTACACCTTC
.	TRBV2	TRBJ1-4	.	CASSAQQGANEKLFF	TGTGCCAGCAGTGCGCAACAGGGAGCTAATGAAAAACTGTTTTTT
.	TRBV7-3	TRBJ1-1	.	CASSLEAVNTEAFF	TGTGCCAGCAGCCTAGAGGCAGTGAACACTGAAGCTTTCTTT
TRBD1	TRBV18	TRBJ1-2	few	CASSPGTGLDYGYTF	TGTGCCAGCTCCCCCGGGACAGGGCTAGACTATGGCTACACCTTC
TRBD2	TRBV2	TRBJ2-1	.	CASGTSVSYEQFF	TGTGCCAGCGGGACTAGCGTAAGCTATGAGCAGTTCTTC
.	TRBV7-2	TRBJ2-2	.	CASSPGTTNTGELFF	TGTGCCAGCAGCCCGGGGACAACGAACACCGGGGAGCTGTTTTTT
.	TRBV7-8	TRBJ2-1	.	CASSPRGLPQFF	TGTGCCAGCAGCCCGAGAGGACTTCCGCAGTTCTTC
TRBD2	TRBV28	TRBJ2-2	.	CASTLGGYRTGELFF	TGTGCCAGCACCTTGGGGGGGTATCGCACCGGGGAGCTGTTTTTT
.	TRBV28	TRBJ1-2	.	CASRDTKANYGYTF	TGTGCCAGCAGGGACACGAAAGCTAACTATGGCTACACCTTC
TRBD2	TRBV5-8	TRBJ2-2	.	CASSRTSGRANTGELFF	TGTGCCAGCAGCCGAACTAGCGGGAGGGCGAACACCGGGGAGCTGTTTTTT
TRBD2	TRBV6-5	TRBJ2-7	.	CASSLAGVNYEQYF	TGTGCCAGCAGTCTAGCGGGGGTAAACTACGAGCAGTACTTC
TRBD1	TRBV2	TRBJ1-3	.	CASSRTGDSGNTIYF	TGTGCCAGCAGTCGTACAGGGGACTCTGGAAACACCATATATTTT
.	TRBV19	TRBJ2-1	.	CASSIDLSSGYNEQFF	TGTGCCAGTAGTATAGATCTCAGTAGCGGCTACAATGAGCAGTTCTTC
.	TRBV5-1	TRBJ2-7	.	CASSLGTGPPEYF	TGCGCCAGCAGCTTGGGTACAGGGCCCCCTGAGTACTTC
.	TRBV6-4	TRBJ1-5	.	CARQAPVADQPQHF	TGTGCCCGACAGGCCCCCGTGGCGGATCAGCCCCAGCATTTT
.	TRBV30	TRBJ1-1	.	CACPSGGLNTEAFF	TGTGCCTGCCCGAGTGGGGGGTTGAACACTGAAGCTTTCTTT